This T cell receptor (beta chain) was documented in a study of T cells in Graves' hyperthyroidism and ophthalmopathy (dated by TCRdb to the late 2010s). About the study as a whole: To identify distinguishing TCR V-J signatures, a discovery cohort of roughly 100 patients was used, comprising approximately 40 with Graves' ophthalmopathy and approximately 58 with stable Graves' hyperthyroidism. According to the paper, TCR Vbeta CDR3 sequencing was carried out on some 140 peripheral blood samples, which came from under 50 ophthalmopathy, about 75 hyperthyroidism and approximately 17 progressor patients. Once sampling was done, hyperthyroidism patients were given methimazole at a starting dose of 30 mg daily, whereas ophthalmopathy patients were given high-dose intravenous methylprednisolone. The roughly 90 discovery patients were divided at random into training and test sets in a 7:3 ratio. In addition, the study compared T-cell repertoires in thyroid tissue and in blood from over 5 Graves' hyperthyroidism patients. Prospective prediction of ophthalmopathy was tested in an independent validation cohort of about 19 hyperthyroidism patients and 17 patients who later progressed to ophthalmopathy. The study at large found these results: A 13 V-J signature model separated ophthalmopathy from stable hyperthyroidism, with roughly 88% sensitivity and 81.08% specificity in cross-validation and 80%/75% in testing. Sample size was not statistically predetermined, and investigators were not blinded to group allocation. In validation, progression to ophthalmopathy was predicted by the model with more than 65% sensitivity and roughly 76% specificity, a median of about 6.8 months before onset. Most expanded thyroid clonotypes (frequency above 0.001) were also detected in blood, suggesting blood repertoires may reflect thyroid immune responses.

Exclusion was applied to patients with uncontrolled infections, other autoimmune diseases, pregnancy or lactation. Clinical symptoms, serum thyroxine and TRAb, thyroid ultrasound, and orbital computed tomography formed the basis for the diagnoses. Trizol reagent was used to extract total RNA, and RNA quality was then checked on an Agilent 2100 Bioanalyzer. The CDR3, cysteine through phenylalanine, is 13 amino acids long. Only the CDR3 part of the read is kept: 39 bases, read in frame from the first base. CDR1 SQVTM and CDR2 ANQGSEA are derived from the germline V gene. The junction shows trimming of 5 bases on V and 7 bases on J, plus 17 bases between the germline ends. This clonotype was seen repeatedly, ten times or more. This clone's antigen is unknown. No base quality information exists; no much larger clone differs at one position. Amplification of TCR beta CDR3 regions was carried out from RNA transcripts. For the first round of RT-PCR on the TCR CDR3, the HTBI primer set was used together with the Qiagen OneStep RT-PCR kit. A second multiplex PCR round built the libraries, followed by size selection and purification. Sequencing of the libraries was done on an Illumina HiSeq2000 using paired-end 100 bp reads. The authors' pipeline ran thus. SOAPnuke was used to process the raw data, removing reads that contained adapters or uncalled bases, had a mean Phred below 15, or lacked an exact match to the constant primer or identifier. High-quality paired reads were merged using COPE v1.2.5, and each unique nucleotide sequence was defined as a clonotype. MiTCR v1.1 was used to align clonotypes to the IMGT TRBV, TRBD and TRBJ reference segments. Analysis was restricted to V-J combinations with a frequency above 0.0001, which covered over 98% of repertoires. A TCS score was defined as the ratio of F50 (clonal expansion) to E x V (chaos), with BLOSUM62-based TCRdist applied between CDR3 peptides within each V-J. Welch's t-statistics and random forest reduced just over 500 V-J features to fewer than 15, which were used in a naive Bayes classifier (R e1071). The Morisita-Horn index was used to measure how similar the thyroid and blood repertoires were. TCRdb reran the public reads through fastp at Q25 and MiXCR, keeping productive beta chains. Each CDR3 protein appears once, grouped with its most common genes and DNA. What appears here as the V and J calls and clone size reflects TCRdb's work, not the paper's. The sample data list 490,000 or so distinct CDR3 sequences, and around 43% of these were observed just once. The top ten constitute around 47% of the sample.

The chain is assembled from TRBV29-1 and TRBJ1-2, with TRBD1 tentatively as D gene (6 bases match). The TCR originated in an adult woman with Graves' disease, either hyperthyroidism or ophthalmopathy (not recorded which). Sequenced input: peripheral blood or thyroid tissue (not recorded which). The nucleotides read TGCAGCGTTCGAGAGGGGGGTACGTTTGGCTACACCTTC. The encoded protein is CSVREGGTFGYTF.